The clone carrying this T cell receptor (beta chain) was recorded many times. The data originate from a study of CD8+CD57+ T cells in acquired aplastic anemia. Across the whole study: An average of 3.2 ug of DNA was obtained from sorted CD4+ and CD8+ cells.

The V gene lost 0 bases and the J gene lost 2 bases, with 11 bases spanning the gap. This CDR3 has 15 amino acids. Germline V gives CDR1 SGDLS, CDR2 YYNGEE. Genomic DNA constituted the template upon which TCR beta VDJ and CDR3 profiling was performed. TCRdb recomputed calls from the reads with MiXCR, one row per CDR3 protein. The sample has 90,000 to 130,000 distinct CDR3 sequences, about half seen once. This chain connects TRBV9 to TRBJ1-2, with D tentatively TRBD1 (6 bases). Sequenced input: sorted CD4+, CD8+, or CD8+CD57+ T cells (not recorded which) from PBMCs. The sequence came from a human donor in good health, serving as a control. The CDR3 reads CASSVEGVPNYGYTF. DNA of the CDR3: TGTGCCAGCAGCGTAGAGGGGGTCCCCAACTATGGCTACACCTTC.